These 21 T cell receptor beta chains came from one sample sequenced in a study of post-analysis software for immune sequencing data. Study-wide results and caveats: Five TRBV segments, including TRBV5-6, TRBV5-1 and TRBV20-1, were more frequent in patients than controls.

No antigen is known for these receptors. Researchers reported that TCR beta cDNA libraries carried unique molecular identifiers. Using its own MiXCR run on the PCR reads, TCRdb lists one record per CDR3 protein. The profile shows some 450,000 distinct CDR3 sequences, 45% of them singletons. Sequences were obtained from blood. These receptors all come from a girl between 5 and 17 years old with multiple sclerosis.

The chain is built from TRBV20-1 and TRBJ1-2; possibly TRBD1 for D (5 bases). This CDR3 is 15 amino acids long. V gave up 2 bases and J gave up 8 bases, with 21 bases separating them. Germline V gives CDR1 DFQATT, CDR2 SNEGSKA (reference sequence). The CDR3 bases are TGCAGTGCTAGAAAGACCACCCAGGGACGGGACGGCTACACCTTC. Its translation is CSARKTTQGRDGYTF.

This clonotype was picked up many times. The chain carries TRBV6-2 or TRBV6-3 and TRBJ2-7, with D unresolved. Between the trimmed V and J ends, which lost 6 bases and 1 base, there was a span of 4 bases. The length of the CDR3 is 11 residues. CDR1 is MNHEY and CDR2 is SVGEGT in the germline V gene. The CDR3 loop reads CASRSSYEQYF. The CDR3 region has the DNA TGTGCCAGCAGGAGTTCCTACGAGCAGTACTTC.

This clonotype was detected once. The J gene is TRBJ1-1, the V gene TRBV20-1, with TRBD1 identical over 7 bases. Germline lookup yields CDR1 DFQATT and CDR2 SNEGSKA (reference sequence). The ends lost 5 bases at V and 1 base at J; junction bases unmatched: 13. The CDR3 extends over 16 amino acids. CDR3 loop: CSAVVGSGTENTEAFF. In DNA, the CDR3 is TGCAGTGCTGTGGTAGGTTCCGGGACAGAGAACACTGAAGCTTTCTTT.

The gene calls are TRBV27 and TRBJ2-7, with 12 bases identical to TRBD2. There are 14 residues in the CDR3. Per the germline V gene, CDR1 is MNHEY and CDR2 is SMNVEV (reference sequence). Losses at the gene ends were 7 bases for V and 4 bases for J; bases not matched to a gene: 5. CDR3: CASKLAGGGYEQYF. In nucleotides, the CDR3 is TGTGCCAGCAAGCTAGCGGGAGGGGGATACGAGCAGTACTTC.

The gene calls are TRBV6-2 or TRBV6-3 and TRBJ2-3, with 8 bases aligning to TRBD1. The V segment lost 8 bases and the J segment 4 bases; nucleotides outside the gene matches: 5. Per the germline V gene, CDR1 is MNHEY and CDR2 is SVGEGT. This CDR3 contains 13 residues. The CDR3 nucleotides are TGTGCCAGCGGACAGGGAACGTCAGATACGCAGTATTTT. This gives the protein CASGQGTSDTQYF.

CDR3 amino acids: CASSQALGQLNQPQHF. CDR3 DNA: TGCGCCAGCAGCCAAGCCTTGGGACAGCTGAATCAGCCCCAGCATTTT. V gene TRBV4-1 combines with J gene TRBJ1-5; 7 bases are shared with TRBD1. From germline, CDR1 is MGHRA and CDR2 YSYEKL. This CDR3 contains 16 residues. Trimming at V came to 1 base and at J to 4 bases, leaving 7 bases not matched to a gene.

This clonotype was observed a few times. CDR3 coding DNA: TGCAGTGCACTGGTGAAGGACAGTCCCTACGAGCAGTACTTC. This sequence encodes CSALVKDSPYEQYF. The chain combines TRBV20-1 with TRBJ2-7; TRBD1 is a possible D gene (6 bases). V lost 6 bases to trimming and J lost 2 bases, with 17 bases between them. In germline, CDR1 is DFQATT, CDR2 SNEGSKA (reference sequence). The CDR3 is 14 residues long.

The genes are TRBV3-1 and TRBJ2-1; 10 nucleotides agree with TRBD2. Germline V lookup: CDR1 LGHDT, CDR2 YNNKEL (reference sequence). V gave up 0 bases and J gave up 11 bases; unmatched junction bases: 7. The CDR3 contains 15 residues. The DNA of the CDR3 is TGTGCCAGCAGCCAAGATGTGGCTAGCGGGAGTCAGCAGTTCTTC. Protein sequence: CASSQDVASGSQQFF.

The CDR3, as DNA: TGTGCCAGCACCTCCTCAGGCACAGATACGCAGTATTTT. Protein: CASTSSGTDTQYF. The chain recombines TRBV6-5 with TRBJ2-3, with unresolved D. Trimming pared 7 bases from V and 1 base from J, leaving 9 bases between. CDR3 length: 13 residues. The germline V gene encodes CDR1 MNHEY and CDR2 SVGAGI.

The chain employs TRBV10-3 and TRBJ2-3, with D maybe TRBD2 (5 bases). V lost 9 bases to trimming and J lost 1 base, with 23 bases between them. There are 17 residues in the CDR3. Germline V CDR1 and CDR2: ENHRY, SYGVKD. As DNA, the CDR3 is TGTGCCATATGGTCGAGTATGGGAGCCTCAGGCACAGATACGCAGTATTTT. The encoded protein is CAIWSSMGASGTDTQYF.

There are a few counts of this clonotype. This rearrangement joins TRBV7-2 to TRBJ2-5; D could derive from TRBD1 or TRBD2 (6 bases each). The DNA end favors TRBJ2-7, so the J call may be wrong. The CDR3 has 13 residues. Per the germline V gene, CDR1 is SGHTA and CDR2 is FQGNSA. CDR3 in amino acids: CASSLTGAHEQYF. In DNA form, the CDR3 reads TGTGCCAGCAGCTTAACGGGGGCCCACGAGCAGTACTTC.

This rearrangement joins TRBV28 to TRBJ2-3; 7 bases map to TRBD1. This CDR3 spans 15 amino acids. Germline CDR1 is MDHEN and CDR2 is SYDVKM. Losses at the gene ends were 5 bases for V and 3 bases for J; bases not matched to a gene: 8. Here the CDR3 reads CASSPSFRGTDTQYF. The CDR3 region has the DNA TGTGCCAGCAGTCCCTCTTTCAGGGGGACAGATACGCAGTATTTT.

V gene TRBV7-3 combines with J gene TRBJ2-7, with a possible D match to TRBD2 (5 bases). CDR1 and CDR2 from the germline V gene are SGHTA and FQGTGA. Trimming stripped 2 bases from V and 6 bases from J, with 11 bases between. The CDR3 sequence is 13 residues long. This CDR3 reads CASSLVLAGEQYF. In DNA form, the CDR3 reads TGTGCCAGCAGCTTAGTGCTAGCAGGCGAGCAGTACTTC. The complete variable domain, with remaining parts taken from reference TRBV7-3 and TRBJ2-7, reads GAGVSQTPSNKVTEKGKYVELRCDPISGHTALYWYRQSLGQGPEFLIYFQGTGAADDSGLPNDRFFAVRPEGSVSTLKIQRTERGDSAVYLCASSLVLAGEQYFGPGTRLTVT.

The rearrangement joins TRBV4-1 to TRBJ2-1; tentatively, D is TRBD2 (5 bases). Germline lookup yields CDR1 MGHRA and CDR2 YSYEKL. V was shortened by 6 bases and J by 2 bases, with 14 bases between the two germline ends. There are 15 residues in the CDR3. The CDR3 sequence is CASRPKGSAYNEQFF. CDR3 nucleotide sequence: TGCGCCAGCAGACCGAAGGGTAGCGCCTACAATGAGCAGTTCTTC.

This clonotype appeared many times. The chain uses TRBV7-3 and TRBJ2-3; the match to TRBD1 covers 8 bases. CDR3 length: 17 residues. Trimming took 5 bases from V and 0 from J; bases not matched to a gene: 10. Germline CDR1 and CDR2: SGHTA and FQGTGA. The chain's CDR3 is CASSVRDRSSSTDTQYF. CDR3 coding DNA: TGTGCCAGCAGCGTTCGGGACAGGAGCTCTAGCACAGATACGCAGTATTTT.

The V gene is TRBV6-1, the J gene TRBJ2-3; D perhaps matches TRBD1 (5 bases). The CDR3 totals 12 residues. The V end was cut by 3 bases, the J end by 6 bases, with 7 bases between. Per germline, CDR1 MNHNS and CDR2 SASEGT. The CDR3 DNA reads TGTGCCAGCAGTGAGGGGCTCGATACGCAGTATTTT. Its translation is CASSEGLDTQYF.

The chain recombines TRBV5-1 with TRBJ2-7; D possibly corresponds to TRBD2 (5 bases). The CDR3 is 14 amino acids. CDR1 SGHRS and CDR2 YFSETQ come from the germline V gene. Trimming left V 0 bases short and J 3 bases short, with 10 bases between. CDR3 in amino acids: CASSLALAHYEQYF. The CDR3 region has the DNA TGCGCCAGCAGCTTGGCCCTAGCCCACTACGAGCAGTACTTC.

This chain connects TRBV4-1 to TRBJ2-4, with TRBD1 as a possible D gene (8 bases). Trimming shortened V by 1 base and J by 7 bases, and 14 bases separated the two germline ends. Germline V gene data show CDR1 as MGHRA and CDR2 as YSYEKL. This CDR3 has 15 residues. CDR3 residues: CASSQVQQGGNIQYF. The CDR3 DNA follows: TGCGCCAGCAGCCAAGTTCAACAGGGGGGGAACATTCAGTACTTC.

The chain combines TRBV7-2 with TRBJ1-1; D not certain. V was trimmed by 2 bases and J by 3 bases, leaving 19 bases between them. There are 17 residues in the CDR3. The germline V gene encodes CDR1 SGHTA and CDR2 FQGNSA. This CDR3 reads CASSLNPLFLGYTEAFF. DNA of the CDR3: TGTGCCAGCAGCTTAAACCCCCTTTTTTTAGGGTACACTGAAGCTTTCTTT.

The rearrangement uses TRBV7-3 and TRBJ1-2; D is undetermined. Germline values: CDR1 SGHTA, CDR2 FQGTGA. CDR3 length: 13 amino acids. V gave up 5 bases and J gave up 8 bases, with 15 bases separating them. CDR3: CASSPQRSSGYTF. DNA of the CDR3: TGTGCCAGCAGCCCTCAGAGATCGAGCGGCTACACCTTC.

The chain couples TRBV5-1 to TRBJ2-1, with D tentatively TRBD2 (6 bases). The CDR3 length is 12 residues. Per germline, CDR1 SGHRS and CDR2 YFSETQ. Trimming took off 2 bases at V and 9 bases at J, with 9 bases between the two ends. The CDR3 reads CASSFTSSEQFF. In nucleotides, the CDR3 is TGCGCCAGCAGCTTTACTAGCTCTGAGCAGTTCTTC.